This T cell receptor (beta chain) was captured in a study of T-cell reconstitution after alpha-beta-depleted transplantation in children. Points from the study as a whole: Newly made T cells mostly supplied T-cell counts and diversity one year after transplant. High day-60 TCRbeta diversity in some patients came from surviving recipient T cells and thymic progenitors. By about two months after transplant, alpha-beta T cells reportedly arose from several hundred graft clones that had expanded.

The germline V gene has CDR1 SGHRS and CDR2 YFSETQ. The CDR3 sequence is 13 residues long. Trimming took off 0 bases at V and 7 bases at J, with 10 bases between the two ends. Unique molecular identifiers were incorporated during preparation of the TCRbeta library. TCRdb fed the PCR reads into MiXCR, producing one record per CDR3 protein. The sample lists about 76,000 distinct CDR3 sequences, approximately 14% seen once, with 25% to 30% in the top ten. Worth noting for this clonotype: No antigen is known for it.

The J gene is TRBJ2-5, the V gene TRBV5-1; no reliable D call. The clonotype was recovered from a male patient under 10 years old who had a stem cell transplant for acute lymphoblastic leukemia, so the T cells may come from the graft donor. Sequences were derived from PBMCs, mostly from graft donor cells, sampled 180 days after TCRalphabeta/CD19-depleted stem cell transplant. The CDR3 region is CASSLGTAVTQYF. Here the CDR3 DNA reads TGCGCCAGCAGCTTGGGTACGGCGGTGACCCAGTACTTC.